This TCR beta chain was captured by sequencing in a study of cytomegalovirus exposure and HLA in healthy donors. Amplification used 60 Vbeta primers and 13 Jbeta primers. Original handling: In a later analysis, 75 million to 85 million unique TCR beta chains included roughly 11 million shared by two or more donors. The assay was immunoSEQ multiplex PCR, and TCRdb's table has in-frame clones only and misses some. The V and J calls and clone size are taken from that table; D and trimming were inferred from the DNA. The data show 120,000 or so clones, with about 75% seen just once and approximately 30% held by the top ten. This clone was seen a single time. Per the germline V gene, CDR1 is SNHLY and CDR2 is FYNNEI. There are 15 residues in the CDR3. V dropped 6 bases and J dropped 1 base, with 15 bases sitting between them.

This sequence originates from a man between 60 and 75 years old in good health and CMV-seropositive. The V call is TRBV2, the J call TRBJ1-1; D is uncertain. The sequenced material came from PBMCs. This chain's CDR3 is CASSPLGGENTEAFF. As DNA, the CDR3 is TGTGCCAGCAGCCCCCTAGGAGGAGAGAACACTGAAGCTTTCTTT. The whole variable domain, filled in from reference TRBV2 and TRBJ1-1, reads EPEVTQTPSHQVTQMGQEVILRCVPISNHLYFYWYRQILGQKVEFLVSFYNNEISEKSEIFDDQFSVERPDGSNFTLKIRSTKLEDSAMYFCASSPLGGENTEAFFGQGTRLTVV.